The sample holds many counts of the clone carrying this T cell receptor beta chain. Its antigen is currently unknown. The sample comes from a study of T cell repertoires in cytomegalovirus infection. Broader study findings: CMV carriers having the relevant HLA were flagged by cumulative public TCR beta family frequency. Across the ex vivo response, the dominant clonotypes were HLA-C-restricted CMV-specific TCR beta clonotypes.

TCRdb re-derived calls from the reads in MiXCR, one entry per CDR3 protein. The sample holds a few hundred thousand distinct CDR3 sequences; roughly 9.5% are singletons and the top ten take roughly 4%. This TCR was recovered from a human donor in good health (CMV status not recorded). Some clones in this sample may be carry-over from other donors' samples. The sample comprised PBMCs.

The CDR3 bases are TGTGCCAGCAGCCCGAGGCCCCAGGGATCTAGAACTGAAGCTTTCTTT. Translated: CASSPRPQGSRTEAFF. The V and J genes are TRBV7-8 and TRBJ1-1; possibly TRBD1 for D (5 bases). The CDR3 totals 16 residues. Trimming shortened V by 5 bases and J by 5 bases, and 21 bases separated the two germline ends. Germline CDR1 and CDR2: SGHVS and FQNEAQ.